This TCR beta chain was documented in a study of control samples from healthy donors and cancer patients. Germline lookup yields CDR1 MDHEN and CDR2 SYDVKM. After removal of 3 bases from V and 11 bases from J, the junction contained 9 bases not matched to a gene. The CDR3 runs 13 residues. This table comes from immunoSEQ multiplex PCR, and its TCRdb copy is limited to in-frame clones, with some not included. Of about 97,000 clones in the sample, under 95% were seen once. This clone was found once. The chain combines TRBV28 with TRBJ1-1, with TRBD1 identical over 7 bases. Material: blood. The receptor was derived from a woman younger than 30 in good health. The DNA of the CDR3 is TGTGCCAGCAGTTTCCAGGGACAGAGCCTTGCTTTCTTT. As protein: CASSFQGQSLAFF. Full variable domain (rest looked up from reference TRBV28 and TRBJ1-1): DVKVTQSSRYLVKRTGEKVFLECVQDMDHENMFWYRQDPGLGLRLIYFSYDVKMKEKGDIPEGYSVSREKKERFSLILESASTNQTSMYLCASSFQGQSLAFFGQGTRLTVV.